This is a list of T cell receptor beta chains from one sample in a study of cytomegalovirus exposure and HLA in healthy donors. Sequenced by immunoSEQ multiplex PCR; TCRdb stores in-frame clones only, minus some. The sample includes nearly 200,000 clones, over 75% of them seen just once. What was sequenced was PBMCs. The receptor set was obtained from a boy aged 2-9 years in good health and CMV-seronegative. Each CDR3 is given with its conserved first and last residue. The order of the fields is J gene, D gene, V gene, clone size, CDR3 DNA, CDR3 protein. The D gene is left open where the match is weak. Expanded clones are given a class, and other clones once, few, many or no size at all.

J: TRBJ2-4; D: .; V: TRBV11-2; size: .; DNA: TGTGCCAGCAGCTTAGGCACGGTCGCGGACATTCAGTACTTC; CDR3: CASSLGTVADIQYF
J: TRBJ2-4; D: .; V: TRBV2; size: once; DNA: TGTGCCAGCAGTGAAGCGCTTTTGGCCGCACAGATCGAAAACATTCAGTACTTC; CDR3: CASSEALLAAQIENIQYF
J: TRBJ2-3; D: TRBD2; V: TRBV7-3; size: .; DNA: TGTGCCAGCAGCTCCCGACTAGCGGGGGGGCTTGATACGCAGTATTTT; CDR3: CASSSRLAGGLDTQYF
J: TRBJ2-3; D: TRBD1; V: TRBV10-3; size: .; DNA: TGTGCCATCAGTGAGTCCGGGACAGTCCCCACAGATACGCAGTATTTT; CDR3: CAISESGTVPTDTQYF
J: TRBJ2-5; D: .; V: TRBV6-6; size: .; DNA: TGTGCCAGCAGCTACCGCTTAAGTCAGGGTGAGACCCAGTACTTC; CDR3: CASSYRLSQGETQYF
J: TRBJ2-1; D: .; V: TRBV7-3; size: .; DNA: TGTGCCAGCAGCTTAAGCAGGGCCAGCTCCTACAATGAGCAGTTCTTC; CDR3: CASSLSRASSYNEQFF
J: TRBJ1-5; D: .; V: TRBV6-5; size: once; DNA: TGTGCCAGCAAAGTCCGGTTCAATCAGCCCCAGCATTTT; CDR3: CASKVRFNQPQHF
J: TRBJ1-5; D: .; V: TRBV19; size: .; DNA: TGTGCCAGTAGAGGTCCCGCCAGGGGCAATCAGCCCCAGCATTTT; CDR3: CASRGPARGNQPQHF
J: TRBJ2-1; D: .; V: TRBV15; size: .; DNA: TGTGCCACCAGCAGAACTTTCGCTGAGCAGTTCTTC; CDR3: CATSRTFAEQFF
J: TRBJ2-7; D: TRBD2; V: TRBV11-1; size: .; DNA: TGTGCCAGCAGCTCCGGGACTAGGGTCTACGAGCAGTACTTC; CDR3: CASSSGTRVYEQYF
J: TRBJ2-3; D: .; V: TRBV4-2; size: .; DNA: TGTGCCAGCAGCCCTGGCTGGACACCACTCGATACGCAGTATTTT; CDR3: CASSPGWTPLDTQYF
J: TRBJ2-4; D: TRBD2; V: TRBV19; size: .; DNA: TGTGCCAGTAGTATAGGGCGGGGGGGCAACGGAGCCAAAAACATTCAGTACTTC; CDR3: CASSIGRGGNGAKNIQYF
J: TRBJ1-3; D: .; V: TRBV15; size: .; DNA: TGTGCCACCAGCATGCGGGAATATCGGAACACCATATATTTT; CDR3: CATSMREYRNTIYF
J: TRBJ2-7; D: .; V: TRBV6-6; size: .; DNA: TGTGCCAGCAGTTATGGGGCCGCCCTGGGCGAGCAGTACTTC; CDR3: CASSYGAALGEQYF
J: TRBJ1-3; D: .; V: TRBV7-2; size: .; DNA: TGTGCCAGCAGGAGAGGGAGTATAGGAAACACCATATATTTT; CDR3: CASRRGSIGNTIYF
J: TRBJ2-7; D: TRBD2; V: TRBV19; size: .; DNA: TGTGCCAGTAGCCCGGGACTAGCGGGGAACTTTCTCTACGAGCAGTACTTC; CDR3: CASSPGLAGNFLYEQYF
J: TRBJ1-1; D: TRBD1; V: TRBV7-9; size: once; DNA: TGTGCCAGCAGCCCCTGGACAGGGGAGGCCACTGAAGCTTTCTTT; CDR3: CASSPWTGEATEAFF
J: TRBJ1-6; D: TRBD1; V: TRBV5-5; size: .; DNA: TGTGCCAGCAGCCCCGGGACAGATAATTCACCCCTCCACTTT; CDR3: CASSPGTDNSPLHF
J: TRBJ1-2; D: .; V: TRBV4-2; size: once; DNA: TGTGCCAGCAGCCAAGATCCGACAAGTTCCAGATATGACTACACCTTC; CDR3: CASSQDPTSSRYDYTF
J: TRBJ1-2; D: TRBD1; V: TRBV7-2; size: .; DNA: TGTGCCAGCAGCCCCGACAGGGTTAACTATGGCTACACCTTC; CDR3: CASSPDRVNYGYTF
J: TRBJ2-5; D: TRBD2; V: TRBV30; size: .; DNA: TGTGCCTGGAGTATGGGACTAGCGATTCAAGAGACCCAGTACTTC; CDR3: CAWSMGLAIQETQYF
J: TRBJ2-5; D: TRBD2; V: TRBV19; size: .; DNA: TGTGCCAGTAGTATTGCCAGCGGGGGTTACACACAAGAGACCCAGTACTTC; CDR3: CASSIASGGYTQETQYF
J: TRBJ2-1; D: .; V: TRBV9; size: once; DNA: TGTGCCAGCAGCCCCCTCGGCGCGGGTCCCTCCTACAATGAGCAGTTCTTC; CDR3: CASSPLGAGPSYNEQFF
J: TRBJ2-1; D: TRBD2; V: TRBV19; size: .; DNA: TGTGCCAGTACCGCAACTAGCGGGTCATACAATGAGCAGTTCTTC; CDR3: CASTATSGSYNEQFF
J: TRBJ1-1; D: .; V: TRBV19; size: .; DNA: TGTGCCAGTAGCTCCGGGGAGGGTTGGAACACTGAAGCTTTCTTT; CDR3: CASSSGEGWNTEAFF
J: TRBJ2-7; D: .; V: TRBV6-1; size: .; DNA: TGTGCCAGCAACAATCCACCCTCCGCCTCCTACGAGCAGTACTTC; CDR3: CASNNPPSASYEQYF
J: TRBJ1-1; D: .; V: TRBV4-1; size: .; DNA: TGCGCCAGCAGCCAGAACCGCGACAGGAACACTGAAGCTTTCTTT; CDR3: CASSQNRDRNTEAFF
J: TRBJ2-6; D: .; V: TRBV10-3; size: .; DNA: TGTGCCATCAGTTCGTCGAGGAGGGACGCCAGCTCTGGGGCCAACGTCCTGACTTTC; CDR3: CAISSSRRDASSGANVLTF
J: TRBJ2-2; D: TRBD1; V: TRBV27; size: .; DNA: TGTGCCAGCAGACCTAAGGGACAGGGGTGGGGGGAGCTGTTTTTT; CDR3: CASRPKGQGWGELFF
J: TRBJ2-1; D: TRBD2; V: TRBV7-9; size: .; DNA: TGTGCCAGCAGCTTAGTCTCTAGCGGGCCCTACAATGAGCAGTTCTTC; CDR3: CASSLVSSGPYNEQFF
J: TRBJ2-3; D: TRBD1; V: TRBV5-1; size: .; DNA: TGCGCCAGCAGCGACGACAGGGGGCCCGATACGCAGTATTTT; CDR3: CASSDDRGPDTQYF
J: TRBJ1-2; D: .; V: TRBV20-1; size: .; DNA: TGTCGGGCGGAGGACTATGGCTACACCTTC; CDR3: CRAEDYGYTF
J: TRBJ1-3; D: TRBD1; V: TRBV2; size: .; DNA: TGTGCCAAGACGACAGGGGGTAGAAACACCATATATTTT; CDR3: CAKTTGGRNTIYF
J: TRBJ2-3; D: TRBD2; V: TRBV7-6; size: .; DNA: TGTGCCAGCAGCAGGAGCGGGGGGGCCCCAGATACGCAGTATTTT; CDR3: CASSRSGGAPDTQYF
J: TRBJ1-2; D: .; V: TRBV4-3; size: .; DNA: TGCGCCAGCAGCCAAGAATTTATATCGGAGGGCTATGGCTACACCTTC; CDR3: CASSQEFISEGYGYTF
J: TRBJ2-3; D: .; V: TRBV5-6; size: .; DNA: TGTGCCAGCAGCTTGGGACATACGTCCGGCGGGGTAACAGATACGCAGTATTTT; CDR3: CASSLGHTSGGVTDTQYF
J: TRBJ2-5; D: .; V: TRBV18; size: .; DNA: TGTGCCAGCTCACCGAGGGTAGAAGAGACCCAGTACTTC; CDR3: CASSPRVEETQYF
J: TRBJ2-7; D: TRBD2; V: TRBV6-1; size: .; DNA: TGTGCCAGCAGTGAAACCTCGCTAGCGGTAGGCCACGAGCAGTACTTC; CDR3: CASSETSLAVGHEQYF
J: TRBJ1-2; D: .; V: TRBV29-1; size: .; DNA: TGCAGCGTTGGGGCATCGGGCGGGGCTGGAGGCTATGGCTACACCTTC; CDR3: CSVGASGGAGGYGYTF
J: TRBJ1-1; D: .; V: TRBV5-1; size: .; DNA: TGCGCCAGCAGTCCGGACAGAATGAACACTGAAGCTTTCTTT; CDR3: CASSPDRMNTEAFF
J: TRBJ1-6; D: TRBD1; V: TRBV30; size: .; DNA: TGTGCCTGGAGCGCAGGGGGTGATTCACCCCTCCACTTT; CDR3: CAWSAGGDSPLHF
J: TRBJ2-7; D: TRBD2; V: TRBV6-5; size: .; DNA: TGTGCCAGCAGCACGGGGGGGGCGAACTCCTACGAGCAGTACTTC; CDR3: CASSTGGANSYEQYF
J: TRBJ2-3; D: TRBD1; V: TRBV6-5; size: .; DNA: TGTGCCAGCAGGGACAGGGGCACAGATACGCAGTATTTT; CDR3: CASRDRGTDTQYF
J: TRBJ2-2; D: TRBD2; V: TRBV4-2; size: few; DNA: TGTGCCAGCAGCCACCCTAAGACTAGCGGGGGGGTGGGGGAGCTGTTTTTT; CDR3: CASSHPKTSGGVGELFF
J: TRBJ2-7; D: TRBD1; V: TRBV7-9; size: .; DNA: TGTGCCAGCAGCCAGGGACAGGTTCCCTACGAGCAGTACTTC; CDR3: CASSQGQVPYEQYF
J: TRBJ2-5; D: .; V: TRBV28; size: .; DNA: TGTGCCAGCAGCCTTTGGGAGGATTTGAAGCAGGCCCAGTACTTC; CDR3: CASSLWEDLKQAQYF
J: TRBJ2-7; D: .; V: TRBV5-1; size: .; DNA: TGCGCCAGCAGCTTGCCTCTCGCAGGGACCTACGAGCAGTACTTC; CDR3: CASSLPLAGTYEQYF
J: TRBJ2-3; D: .; V: TRBV5-1; size: .; DNA: TGCGCCAGCAGCCCGGGACTGCGAATCACAGATACGCAGTATTTT; CDR3: CASSPGLRITDTQYF
J: TRBJ2-5; D: .; V: TRBV5-1; size: .; DNA: TGCGCCAGCAGCTTGTCACTAGACCGGGAGACCCAGTACTTC; CDR3: CASSLSLDRETQYF
J: TRBJ1-2; D: TRBD1; V: TRBV6-5; size: once; DNA: TGTGCCAGCAGTTCCAATCAGGGGGCCGTTGATGGCTACACCTTC; CDR3: CASSSNQGAVDGYTF
J: TRBJ2-7; D: TRBD1; V: TRBV7-6; size: .; DNA: TGTGCCAGCAGCATACGACAGGGGGACTACGAGCAGTACTTC; CDR3: CASSIRQGDYEQYF
J: TRBJ2-3; D: .; V: TRBV10-3; size: .; DNA: TGTGCCATCAGTTCGGGAAACACAGATACGCAGTATTTT; CDR3: CAISSGNTDTQYF
J: TRBJ2-7; D: TRBD2; V: TRBV7-2; size: few; DNA: TGTGCCAGCAGCCAAACTAGCGGGGGATACTACGAGCAGTACTTC; CDR3: CASSQTSGGYYEQYF
J: TRBJ2-6; D: TRBD1; V: TRBV2; size: .; DNA: TGTGCCAGCAGTGGGGGCAGGGGGCTAAACTCTGGGGCCAACGTCCTGACTTTC; CDR3: CASSGGRGLNSGANVLTF
J: TRBJ2-2; D: TRBD1; V: TRBV6-6; size: few; DNA: TGTGCCAGCAGTTACAGACAGGGTGACGGGGAGCTGTTTTTT; CDR3: CASSYRQGDGELFF